This TCR beta chain was recovered during a study of T cell responses to AZD1222 COVID-19 vaccine. Study-level information: Doses given second, at about 4 or about 12 weeks, were pooled. Study-level results: A rise in Spike-specific TCR breadth and depth followed two AZD1222 doses. Females made up more of the donors, who were largely white British, and clonal diversity may have come out too low.

The method was immunoSEQ multiplex PCR; TCRdb's version includes in-frame clones alone and lacks a portion of them. The data show 75,000 to 90,000 clones, 80% to 90% seen once. Comment on this clone: Antigen: not known. A junction end diverges from the germline sequence, so it may reflect a read error.

CDR1 is MNHNS, CDR2 SASEGT, per germline. The CDR3 covers 13 residues. This chain uses TRBV6-1 with TRBJ1-5; D ambiguous. This TCR was recovered from an adult in good health. The input for sequencing was peripheral blood, taken on day 0 of AZD1222 vaccination. CDR3 DNA: TGTGCCAGCAGTGATCAACCGAATCAGGCCCAGCATTTT. This gives the protein CASSDQPNQAQHF.